The 13 T cell receptor beta chains given below trace back to one sample, sequenced in a study of blood T cells in healthy people across ages. For the second PCR, which ran for roughly 7 to 11 cycles, a sample-barcoded 5' primer and a J-beta primer mix were used. TCRdb fed the 5' RACE reads into MiXCR, producing one record per CDR3 protein. The sample contains 1.5 million or so distinct CDR3 sequences, approximately 40% of which appear only once. Input material: blood. Receptors originate from a woman aged 18 to 35 in good health.

At least ten counts were recorded for this clonotype. V is TRBV20-1 and J is TRBJ1-5; D may be TRBD1 (5 bases). The CDR3 totals 13 residues. V dropped 6 bases and J dropped 0 bases, with 9 bases sitting between them. Germline V CDR1 and CDR2: DFQATT, SNEGSKA (reference sequence). Here the CDR3 DNA reads TGCAGTGCCAAAGACAGTAGCAATCAGCCCCAGCATTTT. Its protein is CSAKDSSNQPQHF.

The chain joins TRBV9 to TRBJ1-1; weak D call: TRBD1 (6 bases). This CDR3 is built from 15 residues. V was shortened by 1 base and J by 0 bases, with 10 bases between the two germline ends. Per the germline V gene, CDR1 is SGDLS and CDR2 is YYNGEE. The CDR3 region has the DNA TGTGCCAGCAGCGTAATGACAGGACTGAACACTGAAGCTTTCTTT. It is translated as CASSVMTGLNTEAFF.

In this sample, this clonotype turned up a few times. The rearrangement uses TRBV6-1 and TRBJ2-1, with D perhaps matching TRBD2 (5 bases). Trimming pared 3 bases from V and 9 bases from J, leaving 12 bases between. Germline CDR1 is MNHNS and CDR2 is SASEGT. This CDR3 spans 13 amino acids. The CDR3 DNA reads as TGTGCCAGCAGTGACGCCGGGATAGGTGAGCAGTTCTTC. Residues: CASSDAGIGEQFF.

This clonotype was picked up many times. The rearrangement joins TRBV4-1 to TRBJ2-7, with 9 bases identical to TRBD2. Germline loops: CDR1 MGHRA, CDR2 YSYEKL. Germline trimming cut 0 bases from V and 2 bases from J; bases unmatched to any gene: 5. The CDR3 has 16 amino acids. The CDR3 loop reads CASSQEYASGAYEQYF. The CDR3 nucleotides read TGCGCCAGCAGCCAAGAATACGCTAGCGGGGCCTACGAGCAGTACTTC.

The chain joins TRBV11-2 to TRBJ2-3; D possibly corresponds to TRBD2 (6 bases). Per germline, CDR1 SGHAT and CDR2 FQNNGV. This CDR3 has 15 amino acids. With 0 bases removed from V and 6 bases from J, the gap between germline ends came to 13 bases. The CDR3 DNA follows: TGTGCCAGCAGCTTAGAAGGATTCGCGGGGGATACGCAGTATTTT. Amino acid sequence: CASSLEGFAGDTQYF.

The chain recombines TRBV6-1 with TRBJ1-2; TRBD1 matches 9 bases. Per germline, CDR1 MNHNS and CDR2 SASEGT. V was clipped by 6 bases and J by 4 bases; unmatched bases: 12. The CDR3 totals 16 residues. The CDR3 bases are TGTGCCAGCAGCTCCGGGACAGGGTATATAATCTATGGCTACACCTTC. Amino acid sequence: CASSSGTGYIIYGYTF.

In this sample, this clonotype turned up a few times. V is TRBV27 and J is TRBJ2-5; 8 bases line up with TRBD2. The CDR3 spans 16 residues. After removal of 4 bases from V and 4 bases from J, the junction contained 11 bases not matched to a gene. CDR1 and CDR2 from the germline V gene are MNHEY and SMNVEV (reference sequence). This CDR3 is CASSSFQAGGGETQYF. CDR3 nucleotides: TGTGCCAGCAGTTCCTTTCAGGCGGGAGGAGGAGAGACCCAGTACTTC.

This chain links TRBV10-1 with TRBJ1-1; no reliable D call. The CDR3 runs 13 residues. Germline CDR1 reads WNHNN; CDR2 reads SYGVQD (reference sequence). V lost 8 bases and J 0 bases, leaving 10 bases between the germline ends. The DNA of the CDR3 is TGCGCCAGCCAGAGGTCCATGAACACTGAAGCTTTCTTT. Translating it yields CASQRSMNTEAFF.

This sequence joins TRBV2 and TRBJ1-1; D remains unclear. Per the germline V gene, CDR1 is SNHLY and CDR2 is FYNNEI. CDR3 size: 15 residues. Trimming shortened V by 6 bases and J by 6 bases, and 20 bases separated the two germline ends. CDR3 protein: CASSFGDFSGAEAFF. The CDR3 DNA follows: TGTGCCAGCAGCTTCGGCGACTTCAGTGGGGCTGAAGCTTTCTTT.

The table lists this clonotype with a few counts. The chain is built from TRBV6-1 and TRBJ2-1, with D possibly matching TRBD2 (6 bases). CDR1 and CDR2 from the germline V gene are MNHNS and SASEGT. This CDR3 comprises 15 residues. Trimming took off 3 bases at V and 10 bases at J, with 19 bases between the two ends. The CDR3 sequence is CASSDRRGGVEEQFF. The DNA for the CDR3 is TGTGCCAGCAGTGATCGGCGGGGCGGGGTCGAGGAGCAGTTCTTC.

This clonotype was counted at least ten times. The J gene is TRBJ2-5, the V gene TRBV4-2; 9 positions agree with TRBD2. Germline assignment: CDR1 LGHNA and CDR2 YNFKEQ. The CDR3 is 17 residues long. Trimming removed 0 bases from V and 2 bases from J; junction bases left unmatched: 7. In DNA form, the CDR3 reads TGTGCCAGCAGCCAAGATAGTGGACTAGCGATACAAGAGACCCAGTACTTC. Translating gives CASSQDSGLAIQETQYF.

This clonotype showed up just a few times. J is TRBJ1-2 and V is TRBV25-1; no definite D call. From germline, CDR1 is MGHDK and CDR2 SYGVNS. The CDR3 consists of 12 residues. Trimming cost V 9 bases and J 6 bases, with 14 bases left between them. The CDR3: CASSAGIDGYTF. The DNA of the CDR3 is TGTGCCAGTTCGGCGGGGATTGATGGCTACACCTTC.

The DNA for the CDR3 is TGTGCCAGCACCGGACTCTTCAATTCACCCCTCCACTTT. As protein: CASTGLFNSPLHF. J is TRBJ1-6 and V is TRBV6-5; no clear D gene. The CDR3 covers 13 residues. V lost 7 bases and J lost 7, with 11 bases in between. The germline gives CDR1 MNHEY, CDR2 SVGAGI.